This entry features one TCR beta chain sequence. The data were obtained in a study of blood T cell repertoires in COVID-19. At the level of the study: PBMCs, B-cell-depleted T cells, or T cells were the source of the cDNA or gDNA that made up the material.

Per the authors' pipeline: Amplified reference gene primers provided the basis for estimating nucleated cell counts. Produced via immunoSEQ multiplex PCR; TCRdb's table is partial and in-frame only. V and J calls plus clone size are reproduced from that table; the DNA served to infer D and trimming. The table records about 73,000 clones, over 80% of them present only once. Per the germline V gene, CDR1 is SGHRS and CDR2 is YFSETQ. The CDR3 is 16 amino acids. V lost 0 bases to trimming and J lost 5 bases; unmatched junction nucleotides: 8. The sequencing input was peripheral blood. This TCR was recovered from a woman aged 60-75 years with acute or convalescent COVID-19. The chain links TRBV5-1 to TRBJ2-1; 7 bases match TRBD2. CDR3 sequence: CASSLVPREQDNEQFF. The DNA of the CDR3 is TGCGCCAGCAGCTTGGTTCCGCGGGAGCAGGACAATGAGCAGTTCTTC.